This T cell receptor beta chain was sequenced during a study of memory CD4+ T cells and cytomegalovirus serostatus. Whole-study findings and limits: Suggested: most of the CMV-linked TCR signature lies in CD4+ memory cells.

Sequencing was performed with immunoSEQ multiplex PCR; in TCRdb, only in-frame clones are kept and a portion is missing. Of about 64,000 clones in the sample, approximately 77% were seen once. The V and J ends lost 4 bases and 1 base respectively, with 8 bases between them. Germline V gene sequence: CDR1 SGHNT, CDR2 YYREEE (reference sequence). The CDR3 runs to 13 residues. Single viable CD3+CD4+CD8-CD45RO+ cells were sorted as the memory CD4+ T cells. Positive selection with CD4 microbeads enriched total CD4+ T cells. A few counts support this clone. The antigen remains undetermined. The chain joins TRBV5-4 to TRBJ1-1; D may be TRBD1 (6 bases). The sequencing input was memory CD4+ T cells from blood. This receptor was taken from an adult in good health and CMV-seronegative. CDR3 sequence (DNA): TGTGCCAGCAGCCAGGGACAGAACACTGAAGCTTTCTTT. Its translation is CASSQGQNTEAFF.